These 10 T cell receptor beta chains came from one sample sequenced in a study of OX40 agonist ivuxolimab in advanced cancers. The library was produced with the immunoSEQ multiplex PCR assay. TCRdb took over this immuneACCESS table, retaining in-frame rearrangements with V and J assigned. Such tables are incomplete; in checked studies, under half of the missing clones stem from an unresolved V gene, and the remainder is unexplained. The sample data list 9,300 or so clones, and about 66% of these were observed just once. The ten largest make up 20% to 30% of the sample. This specimen was CD4+ or CD8+ T cells sorted from blood, taken in a trial of the OX40 agonist ivuxolimab. The source of these receptors is an adult with an advanced solid tumor such as melanoma, head and neck, liver or kidney cancer.

This clone is medium-sized within its sample. This chain's CDR3 is CASSQDWGTSGPTDTQYF. CDR3 coding DNA: TGTGCCAGCAGCCAAGATTGGGGGACTAGCGGACCCACAGATACGCAGTATTTT. The chain carries TRBV14 and TRBJ2-3, with 11 bases fitting TRBD2. The germline gives CDR1 SGHDN, CDR2 FVKESK. V was clipped by 0 bases and J by 2 bases; unmatched bases: 7. The CDR3 sequence is 18 residues long.

The chain is built from TRBV27 and TRBJ2-7, with 7 bases fitting TRBD1. V was clipped by 6 bases and J by 1 base; unmatched bases: 6. This CDR3 region has 14 residues. Germline CDR1 reads MNHEY; CDR2 reads SMNVEV (reference sequence). Here the CDR3 DNA reads TGTGCCAGCAGGGCGACAGGGCCATCCTACGAGCAGTACTTC. Its protein product is CASRATGPSYEQYF.

The chain employs TRBV15 and TRBJ1-1, with D maybe TRBD1 (5 bases). The V end lost 6 bases, the J end lost 0 bases, and 11 bases lay between the germline ends. Germline V gives CDR1 LNHNV, CDR2 YYDKDF (reference sequence). The CDR3 extends over 14 amino acids. CDR3 loop: CATRGRGLNTEAFF. CDR3 DNA sequence: TGTGCCACCAGAGGTAGGGGTTTGAACACTGAAGCTTTCTTT.

This chain uses TRBV7-3 with TRBJ2-3, with 7 bases matching TRBD1. CDR3 length equals 14 residues. CDR1 and CDR2 (germline): SGHTA, FQGTGA. V lost 1 base, J lost 6 bases, and 4 bases stayed unmatched. CDR3 sequence reads: CASSLSQGDDTQYF. CDR3 nucleotide sequence: TGTGCCAGCAGCTTAAGTCAGGGGGACGATACGCAGTATTTT.

This chain uses TRBV11-2 with TRBJ2-1; 12 nucleotides agree with TRBD2. The V and J ends lost 1 base and 7 bases, in that order; junction bases with no gene match: 2. CDR3 size: 15 residues. CDR1 SGHAT and CDR2 FQNNGV come from the germline V gene. CDR3 nucleotide sequence: TGTGCCAGCAGCTTAGGGACTAGCGGGAAGAATGAGCAGTTCTTC. This codes for CASSLGTSGKNEQFF.

This chain connects TRBV19 to TRBJ2-7; 12 bases are shared with TRBD2. CDR1 LNHDA and CDR2 SQIVND come from the germline V gene (reference sequence). V shed 1 base, J shed 3 bases, and the junction held 4 bases outside the gene matches. This CDR3 is 16 amino acids long. CDR3 sequence: CASSIGLAGGIYEQYF. The CDR3 DNA reads TGTGCCAGTAGTATAGGCCTAGCGGGAGGGATCTACGAGCAGTACTTC.

The rearrangement uses TRBV5-4 and TRBJ2-1; a weak D match, TRBD2 (5 bases). The CDR3 extends over 11 amino acids. V lost 4 bases, J lost 7 bases, and 6 bases lay in between. Germline CDR1 and CDR2: SGHNT and YYREEE (reference sequence). The CDR3 reads CASSSGNEQFF. For the CDR3, the DNA is TGTGCCAGCAGCAGCGGAAATGAGCAGTTCTTC. Complete variable domain (other parts from reference TRBV5-4 and TRBJ2-1): ETGVTQSPTHLIKTRGQQVTLRCSSQSGHNTVSWYQQALGQGPQFIFQYYREEENGRGNFPPRFSGLQFPNYSSELNVNALELDDSALYLCASSSGNEQFFGPGTRLTVL.

J is TRBJ2-2 and V is TRBV6-4; D possibly uses TRBD1 or TRBD2 (5 bases each). V was clipped by 2 bases and J by 4 bases, with 5 bases between them. The CDR3 has 13 residues. CDR1 is MRHNA and CDR2 is SNTAGT in the germline V gene. CDR3 protein: CASSDGGTGELFF. The CDR3 nucleotides are TGTGCCAGCAGTGACGGGGGCACCGGGGAGCTGTTTTTT.

The chain employs TRBV6-5 and TRBJ2-5, with a weak D call TRBD1 (6 bases). Trimming removed 4 bases from V and 3 bases from J, with 12 bases in between. The CDR3 is 14 amino acids. CDR1 and CDR2 from the germline V gene are MNHEY and SVGAGI. The CDR3 DNA reads TGTGCCAGCAGTTTCATAGAGGGGGAAGAGACCCAGTACTTC. Translating it yields CASSFIEGEETQYF.

The rearrangement links TRBV7-9 to TRBJ2-3; D remains ambiguous. The CDR3 runs 11 residues. The V end was cut by 3 bases, the J end by 7 bases, with 5 bases between. Germline assignment: CDR1 SEHNR and CDR2 FQNEAQ (reference sequence). The CDR3 DNA sequence: TGTGCCAGCAGCTTGAAATATACGCAGTATTTT. The encoded protein is CASSLKYTQYF.